Listed here are 16 T cell receptor beta chains from one sample, sequenced in a study of T cells in Graves' hyperthyroidism and ophthalmopathy (dated by TCRdb to the late 2010s). Library construction relied on multiplex PCR. The listed sequencing device is Illumina HiSeq 2000. TCR beta CDR3 regions were amplified from RNA transcripts. The first round of RT-PCR for the TCR CDR3 was performed with the HTBI primer set and the Qiagen OneStep RT-PCR kit. Starting from the raw public reads, TCRdb applied fastp trimming at Q25, assembled clones with MiXCR and retained in-frame beta chains. Identical CDR3 protein sequences are pooled into one entry, listed with their most common genes and DNA. In this sample the table shows around 700,000 distinct CDR3 sequences, about a third of which occur a single time. The ten largest make up approximately 31% of the sample. The sample was blood. The source of these receptors is a woman aged 35 to 49 with Graves' hyperthyroidism.

This clonotype was counted a few times. The chain couples TRBV5-1 to TRBJ1-3; D call uncertain. V shed 4 bases and J shed 0 bases, with 5 bases lying between them. This CDR3 comprises 13 residues. CDR1 is SGHRS, CDR2 YFSETQ, per germline. The CDR3 is CASSPHSGNTIYF. The CDR3 region has the DNA TGCGCCAGCAGCCCCCACTCTGGAAACACCATATATTTT.

The sample holds many counts of this clonotype. The rearrangement uses TRBV19 and TRBJ2-5; 9 bases line up with TRBD2. Germline V gene lookup returns CDR1 LNHDA and CDR2 SQIVND (reference sequence). This CDR3 has 15 residues. The trim removed 3 bases at V and 5 bases at J, leaving 7 bases unmatched. CDR3: CASSISSGGMETQYF. CDR3 nucleotides: TGTGCCAGTAGTATCTCCAGCGGGGGGATGGAGACCCAGTACTTC.

V usage is TRBV9 and J usage is TRBJ2-2; 13 bases are shared with TRBD2. The CDR3 covers 17 residues. After removal of 2 bases from V and 5 bases from J, the junction contained 6 bases not matched to a gene. Germline CDR1 and CDR2: SGDLS and YYNGEE. DNA of the CDR3: TGTGCCAGCAGCGTCACCAGGACTAGCGGGAGAACCGGGGAGCTGTTTTTT. Protein product: CASSVTRTSGRTGELFF.

The chain carries TRBV10-3 and TRBJ1-2, with a possible D match to TRBD1 (6 bases). The V end was cut by 5 bases, the J end by 7 bases, with 11 bases between. CDR1 and CDR2 from the germline V gene are ENHRY and SYGVKD. CDR3 length equals 12 residues. The CDR3 here is CAISYREGGYTF. CDR3 DNA sequence: TGTGCCATCAGTTACAGGGAAGGTGGCTACACCTTC.

This clonotype was seen only a few times. This chain links TRBV6-5 with TRBJ1-2; D is uncertain. CDR1 is MNHEY, CDR2 SVGAGI, per germline. With 3 bases removed from V and 1 base from J, the gap between germline ends came to 9 bases. The CDR3 contains 14 residues. The DNA of the CDR3 is TGTGCCAGCAGTTATTCGGCCGGTAACTATGGCTACACCTTC. Amino acid sequence: CASSYSAGNYGYTF.

There are many counts of this clonotype. This chain joins TRBV6-6 and TRBJ1-5; no firm D call. Trimming took 2 bases from V and 2 from J, leaving 13 bases between them. The CDR3 is made up of 16 amino acids. Germline values: CDR1 MNHNY, CDR2 SVGAGI (reference sequence). The CDR3 loop is CASSYVGVSGNQPQHF. CDR3 nucleotide sequence: TGTGCCAGCAGTTACGTTGGGGTGAGTGGCAATCAGCCCCAGCATTTT.

Concerning this clonotype: The conserved phenylalanine or tryptophan normally closing the CDR3 is absent here, so this likely arose from a read error. Because the CDR3's place on the DNA is in doubt, the DNA is left out and the CDR3 is given as listed by TCRdb. The rearrangement links TRBV7-2 to TRBJ1-4; the D call of TRBD1 is as the table states it, not checked on the DNA. Ends included, the CDR3 has 24 residues. The germline gives CDR1 SGHTA, CDR2 FQGNSA. The CDR3 sequence: CASSLSPGNFAEAFFGRDSVPQAA.

This clonotype was counted ten times or more. The chain is built from TRBV5-5 and TRBJ1-2, with 8 nucleotides matching TRBD1. V dropped 2 bases and J dropped 4; count of bases not matched to a gene: 10. CDR1 is SGHKS, CDR2 YYEKEE, per germline (reference sequence). The CDR3 is 16 amino acids. The CDR3 protein is CASSLGRGRDSYGYTF. The CDR3 DNA sequence: TGTGCCAGCAGCTTAGGCAGGGGGCGCGATAGCTATGGCTACACCTTC.

This chain uses TRBV28 with TRBJ2-5; no firm D call. V was pared by 5 bases and J by 1 base, with 8 bases between. Germline-derived CDR1 and CDR2 are MDHEN and SYDVKM. The CDR3 is made up of 13 amino acids. In DNA form, the CDR3 reads TGTGCCAGCAGTAAACGCACCCAAGAGACCCAGTACTTC. This gives the protein CASSKRTQETQYF.

Many counts were recorded for this clonotype. The rearrangement joins TRBV4-3 to TRBJ1-4; a possible D gene is TRBD1 (5 bases). V was cut by 1 base and J by 8 bases, with 11 bases left in between. Germline CDR1 and CDR2: LGHNA and YSLEER. This CDR3 is 14 amino acids long. The CDR3 region is CASSQGSGPEKLFF. The CDR3 DNA sequence: TGCGCCAGCAGCCAAGGGTCAGGGCCGGAAAAACTGTTTTTT.

This sequence joins TRBV19 and TRBJ1-6; D not resolved. Germline CDR1 reads LNHDA; CDR2 reads SQIVND (reference sequence). CDR3 size: 16 residues. The V and J ends lost 7 bases and 1 base respectively, with 14 bases between them. Here the CDR3 reads CASKGRRSSYNSPLHF. The CDR3 DNA follows: TGTGCCAGTAAAGGTCGTCGATCATCCTATAATTCACCCCTCCACTTT.

The rearrangement uses TRBV10-2 and TRBJ1-1; D unclear. Germline CDR1 and CDR2: WSHSY and SAAADI. The V end lost 6 bases, the J end lost 0 bases, and 26 bases lay between the germline ends. CDR3 length equals 19 residues. CDR3 amino acids: CASRASSMKITVMNTEAFF. CDR3 coding DNA: TGCGCCAGCAGGGCCAGTAGCATGAAGATTACAGTTATGAACACTGAAGCTTTCTTT.

In regard to this clonotype: A much larger clonotype is one base distant, so this may be a read error. DNA of the CDR3: TGCGCCAGCAGCCAAGATCTTACAGCCGTTAACTATGGCTACACCTTC. Amino acid sequence: CASSQDLTAVNYGYTF. This sequence joins TRBV19 and TRBJ1-2; D uncertain. This CDR3 spans 16 amino acids. CDR1 and CDR2 (germline): LNHDA, SQIVND (reference sequence).

The chain joins TRBV7-4 to TRBJ2-5; 8 bases align to TRBD1. The germline V gene encodes CDR1 SGHVT and CDR2 SQSDAQ. The CDR3 has 17 amino acids. V shed 1 base and J 0 bases; nucleotides not matched to a gene: 7. The CDR3 nucleotides are TGTGCCAGCAGCTTAGAAGGGGCAGGGGGCAACCAAGAGACCCAGTACTTC. Its protein product is CASSLEGAGGNQETQYF.

The V call is TRBV5-5, the J call TRBJ2-2; D is undetermined. Looked up from germline, CDR1 is SGHKS and CDR2 is YYEKEE (reference sequence). Trimming stripped 6 bases from V and 6 bases from J, with 9 bases between. The CDR3 covers 12 residues. CDR3 sequence: CASTLVAGELFF. The DNA for the CDR3 is TGTGCCAGCACCCTCGTTGCCGGGGAGCTGTTTTTT.

A remark on this clonotype: A read error is possible here, since a much larger clone lies one base away. Written as DNA, the CDR3 is TGTGCCAGCAGGATACCTTCGGGCGTCGGAGAGACCCAGTACTTC. Its translation is CASRIPSGVGETQYF. The chain combines TRBV2 with TRBJ2-5; D gene ambiguous. V was cut by 6 bases and J by 4 bases, with 18 bases left in between. The germline V gene encodes CDR1 SNHLY and CDR2 FYNNEI. The CDR3 is made up of 15 amino acids. The whole variable domain, filled in from reference TRBV2 and TRBJ2-5, reads EPEVTQTPSHQVTQMGQEVILRCVPISNHLYFYWYRQILGQKVEFLVSFYNNEISEKSEIFDDQFSVERPDGSNFTLKIRSTKLEDSAMYFCASRIPSGVGETQYFGPGTRLLVL.